The sequence of this T cell receptor (beta chain) was determined in a study of STAT5B mutations in CD4+ large granular lymphocyte leukemia (dated by TCRdb to between 2021 and 2024). About the full investigation: Among the healthy controls, the CDR3 'QG' motif was associated with a particular HLA allele. The TCRbeta repertoires of CD4+ T-cell large granular lymphocyte leukemia patients were compared with the TCRbeta repertoires of healthy blood donors. Flow cytometry on FACSCanto II or FACSVerse showed that the purified fractions were more than 95% pure among lymphocytes.

From the cysteine through the phenylalanine, the CDR3 covers 14 amino acids. The CDR3 DNA has 42 bases and is translated from base 1. Between the V and J ends, shortened by 6 bases and 4 bases respectively, the junction contains 15 bases. CDR1 and CDR2 (MDHEN, SYDVKM) derive from the germline V gene. Buffy coats from 35 to 40 blood donors, supplied by the Finnish Red Cross blood service, were used as healthy controls. All TCR-sequenced material derived from peripheral blood: patient blood samples and healthy donor buffy coats. Ficoll-Hypaque gradient centrifugation was used to isolate peripheral blood mononuclear cells. For the healthy controls, CD4+ cells were obtained from buffy coats by magnetic purification. Genomic DNA was extracted using the Gentra Puregene Cell and Tissue kit, and a Qubit 2.0 fluorometer was used to quantify it. Points the paper makes about the study in general: The data were not HLA-matched, and the relatively small sample size could explain the higher clonality seen in CD4+ compared with CD8+ T-LGLL. CD4-sorted patient repertoires appeared more clonal than healthy CD4+ repertoires, and this difference persisted after removing the putative leukemic clones. The main leukemic clonotypes were found to be private to each patient, although about 25% of the main leukemic clonotypes were detected at low frequency in the non-leukemic repertoires of other patients. Enrichment of TRBV06-family usage was observed among the top patient clones (8/27) relative to healthy controls (2/35).

With respect to this clone: There is no known antigen for this receptor. No quality values exist for individual bases; no much larger clone is one base distant.

The immunoSEQ assay at survey resolution was used to sequence TCRbeta rearrangements from genomic DNA. The study's processing was this. A lowest detectable productive clonotype frequency of 2.59 x 10-5 was observed in the TCR sequencing data. Only productive TCRbeta rearrangements, defined as complete and in-frame sequences, were included in the analyses. Clonality for each sample was calculated as Simpson clonality in the immunoSEQ Analyzer version 3.0. Clones were grouped by frequency into very rare, small, medium, large (1-20%) or hyperexpanded (>20%) categories. Generation probabilities were estimated with OLGA 1.2.3, V-gene circos plots were generated with VDJtools, specificities were searched for in VDJdb, and CDR3 motifs were identified with GLIPH. The clones in this table, taken by TCRdb from immuneACCESS, are in-frame only. Not every clone is retained; where verified, under half of the shortfall comes from an unresolved V gene, and the cause of the rest is unknown. That table supplies the V and J calls and clone size; D and trimming were determined from the DNA. This sample holds 30,000 or so clones; around 80% were observed only once. Approximately 0.98% of the sample is taken by the ten largest.

This receptor chain uses TRBV28 and TRBJ1-2, with TRBD1 tentatively as D gene (5 bases match). This TCR was recovered from a human donor in good health. Sequenced input: CD4+ T cells from blood buffy coats. The CDR3 sequence is CASRLGSGGYGYTF. The nucleotides are TGTGCCAGCAGACTCGGATCTGGGGGCTATGGCTACACCTTC.